One TCR beta chain is described in this entry. This table comes from immunoSEQ multiplex PCR, and its TCRdb copy is limited to in-frame clones, with some not included. The sample consists of 150,000 to 200,000 clones, roughly 91% of them appearing once. This specimen comes from a study of control samples from healthy donors and cancer patients. V was clipped by 7 bases and J by 2 bases; unmatched bases: 2. The germline V gene has CDR1 MNHEY and CDR2 SVGAGI. The CDR3 is 13 amino acids. Source material: blood. V usage is TRBV6-5 and J usage is TRBJ1-2; 9 bases are shared with TRBD1. This TCR derives from a woman in her 30s in good health. CDR3 loop: CASTGQGNYGYTF. In nucleotides, the CDR3 is TGTGCCAGCACCGGACAGGGGAACTATGGCTACACCTTC.